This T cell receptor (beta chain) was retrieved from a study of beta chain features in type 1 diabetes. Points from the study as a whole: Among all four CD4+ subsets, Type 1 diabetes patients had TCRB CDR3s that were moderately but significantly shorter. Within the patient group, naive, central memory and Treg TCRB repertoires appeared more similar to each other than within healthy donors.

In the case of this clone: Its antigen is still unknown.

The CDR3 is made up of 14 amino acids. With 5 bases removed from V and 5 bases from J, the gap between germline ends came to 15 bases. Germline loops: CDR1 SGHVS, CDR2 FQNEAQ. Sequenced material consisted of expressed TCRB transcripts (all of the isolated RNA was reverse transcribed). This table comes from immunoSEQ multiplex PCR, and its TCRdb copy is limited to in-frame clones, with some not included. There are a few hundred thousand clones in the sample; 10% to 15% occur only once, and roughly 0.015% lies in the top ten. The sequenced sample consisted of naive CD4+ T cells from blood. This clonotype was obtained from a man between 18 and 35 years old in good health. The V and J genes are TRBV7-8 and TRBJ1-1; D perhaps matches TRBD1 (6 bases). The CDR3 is CASSNRALYTEAFF. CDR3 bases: TGTGCCAGCAGCAACAGGGCGTTGTATACTGAAGCTTTCTTT.